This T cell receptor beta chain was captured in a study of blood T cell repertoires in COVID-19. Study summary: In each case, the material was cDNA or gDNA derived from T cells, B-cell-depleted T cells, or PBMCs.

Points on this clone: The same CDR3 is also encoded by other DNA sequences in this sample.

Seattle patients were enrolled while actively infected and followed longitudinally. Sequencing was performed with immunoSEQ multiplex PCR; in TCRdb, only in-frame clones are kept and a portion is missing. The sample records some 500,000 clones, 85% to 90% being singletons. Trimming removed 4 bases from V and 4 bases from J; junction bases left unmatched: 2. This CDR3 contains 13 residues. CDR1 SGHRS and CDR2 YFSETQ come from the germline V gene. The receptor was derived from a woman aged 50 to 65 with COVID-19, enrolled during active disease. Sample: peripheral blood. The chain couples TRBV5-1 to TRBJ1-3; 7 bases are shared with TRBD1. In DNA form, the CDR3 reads TGCGCCAGCAGCCTGACAGGGGGAAACACCATATATTTT. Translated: CASSLTGGNTIYF.